This T cell receptor (beta chain) emerged from a study of blood T cell repertoires in COVID-19. Looking at the study overall: Acute-phase and convalescent COVID-19 samples originated in the United States, Italy and Spain. Sources were T cells, B-cell-depleted T cells, or PBMCs; the material itself was cDNA or gDNA.

Original data processing: Nucleated cell number was recorded as an estimate derived from reference gene primer amplification. Profiling relied on immunoSEQ multiplex PCR, and the TCRdb table lists in-frame clones only, not all of them. V, J and clone size reflect that table, while D and trimming were determined from the DNA. The sample holds 100,000 to 150,000 clones, 88% seen once. The V segment lost 9 bases and the J segment 10 bases; nucleotides outside the gene matches: 7. CDR1 and CDR2 from the germline V gene are LNHDA and SQIVND (reference sequence). This CDR3 contains 13 residues. This clonotype was obtained from a woman aged 45-60 years with active or convalescent COVID-19. Sequencing was performed on peripheral blood. The chain employs TRBV19 and TRBJ2-1; 12 bases agree with TRBD2. The chain's CDR3 is CASGGLAGREQFF. The CDR3, as DNA: TGTGCCAGCGGAGGACTAGCGGGACGCGAGCAGTTCTTC.